The clone carrying this TCR beta chain was observed many times. The antigen is unknown. TCRdb reprocessed the 5' RACE reads with MiXCR, giving one entry per CDR3 protein. The sample yields fewer than 250,000 distinct CDR3 sequences, about 10% seen once. These data belong to a study of CD8 T cells in ankylosing spondylitis. Broader study findings: Disease-linked clones bore a CD8+ phenotype, appearing relatively rarely in peripheral blood. Reported data indicate significant enrichment of disease-linked clones within matched ankylosing spondylitis synovial fluid.

The CDR3 totals 16 residues. V was pared by 6 bases and J by 5 bases, with 12 bases of the junction left unmatched. The clonotype comes from a male donor with ankylosing spondylitis or in good health (not recorded which). V usage is TRBV6-7 and J usage is TRBJ2-2, with TRBD2 matching over 7 bases. TRBV6-7 is an ORF, with its function uncertain. Material: blood, either unsorted or a sorted T cell fraction (not recorded which). DNA for the CDR3: TGTGCCAGCAGCCCACGATGGGGAGGGACGACCGGGGAGCTGTTTTTT. Translation gives CASSPRWGGTTGELFF.